These T cell receptor beta chains were read from a single sample in a study of blood T cell repertoires in COVID-19. Assay used: immunoSEQ multiplex PCR; TCRdb lists only in-frame clones, some missing. The table shows roughly 78,000 clones, with about 85% occurring only once. The specimen sequenced was peripheral blood. Receptors were obtained from a man aged 50 to 59 with COVID-19, enrolled during active disease. Each CDR3 is given with its conserved first and last residue. A D gene is named only where the DNA matches it firmly. Clone sizes are given selectively: once, few, many, or a class where the clone is expanded.

V	D	J	size	DNA	CDR3
TRBV3-1/TRBV3-2	TRBD2	TRBJ2-7	.	TGTGCCAGCAGCCGGACTAGCGGGTTCAACGAGCAGTACTTC	CASSRTSGFNEQYF
TRBV7-8	TRBD2	TRBJ2-7	.	TGTGCCAGCAGCTTAGTCGGACTAGCGGGGTCCTACGAGCAGTACTTC	CASSLVGLAGSYEQYF
TRBV6-5	.	TRBJ2-7	once	TGTGCCAGCAGGAGAGTCTACGAGCAGTACTTC	CASRRVYEQYF
TRBV28	TRBD1	TRBJ1-4	.	TGTGCCAGCAGTTTATTTCAAATGGGGACAGGGGTCGAAAAACTGTTTTTT	CASSLFQMGTGVEKLFF
TRBV30	TRBD2	TRBJ2-7	.	TGTGCCTGGAGTCCTCCTCCTCGACTAGCGGGGACCTACGAGCAGTACTTC	CAWSPPPRLAGTYEQYF
TRBV6-4	.	TRBJ2-2	.	TGTGCCAGCAGGGCCCATCGCAGACTTAACACCGGGGAGCTGTTTTTT	CASRAHRRLNTGELFF
TRBV24-1	.	TRBJ2-7	.	TGTGCCACCGGCGCGGGCTACGAGCAGTACTTC	CATGAGYEQYF
TRBV6-5	TRBD2	TRBJ2-5	.	TGTGCCAGCAGTAGCGGGAGCGGGACCCAGTACTTC	CASSSGSGTQYF
TRBV3-1/TRBV3-2	.	TRBJ2-7	.	TGTGCCAGCAGCCCTCGACAGGATCCATCCTACGAGCAGTACTTC	CASSPRQDPSYEQYF
TRBV5-4	TRBD1	TRBJ2-7	.	TGTGCCAGCAGCTTGTGGGGACAGCGAACCTACGAGCAGTACTTC	CASSLWGQRTYEQYF
TRBV4-1	.	TRBJ2-1	.	TGCGCCAGCAGCCAACTGGGCGGGCGCGGCCGGCAGTTCTTC	CASSQLGGRGRQFF
TRBV7-2	.	TRBJ1-6	.	TGTGCCAGCAGCGGGGGCAGTTACCTCCACTTT	CASSGGSYLHF
TRBV19	TRBD2	TRBJ2-1	.	TGTGCCAGTACTCCCCCGGGAGGGCCGGGGAATGAGCAGTTCTTC	CASTPPGGPGNEQFF
TRBV7-2	TRBD2	TRBJ2-6	.	TGTGCCAGCAGCTTAGTCGCGGGAGGGGTCTCTGGGGCCAACGTCCTGACTTTC	CASSLVAGGVSGANVLTF
TRBV7-2	TRBD2	TRBJ2-1	.	TGTGCCAGCAGGCCTGGACTAGCGGGAATCGATGAGCAGTTCTTC	CASRPGLAGIDEQFF
TRBV7-8	.	TRBJ2-7	.	TGTGCCAGCAGCTTAGCGCTGGTTCGGCGGGAGCAGTACTTC	CASSLALVRREQYF
TRBV18	.	TRBJ1-1	.	TGTGCCAGCTCACACCAGGAAGACACTGAAGCTTTCTTT	CASSHQEDTEAFF
TRBV5-8	.	TRBJ2-2	.	TGTGCCAGCAGCTTGCGCCGACTGAACACCGGGGAGCTGTTTTTT	CASSLRRLNTGELFF
TRBV29-1	TRBD1	TRBJ1-4	.	TGCAGCGTTGGGGGGGACAGAGCAACTAATGAAAAACTGTTTTTT	CSVGGDRATNEKLFF
TRBV19	TRBD1	TRBJ2-5	.	TGTGCCAGTAGTCTTCAGGGGGTGAAAAAAGAGACCCAGTACTTC	CASSLQGVKKETQYF
TRBV25-1	TRBD2	TRBJ2-1	few	TGTGCCAGCAGTGCCCTACTAGCGGGAGTCAATGAGCAGTTCTTC	CASSALLAGVNEQFF
TRBV27	TRBD2	TRBJ2-1	once	TGTGCCAGCAGTCGGCGGGGGGATACTCTTAGCTCCTACAATGAGCAGTTCTTC	CASSRRGDTLSSYNEQFF
TRBV3-1/TRBV3-2	.	TRBJ2-6	.	TGTGCCAGCAGCTCTACCGGGGCCAACGTCCTGACTTTC	CASSSTGANVLTF
TRBV14	TRBD2	TRBJ2-1	.	TGTGCCAGCAGCCGGGCCCGACTAGCGGGAGGGAGTGAGCAGTTCTTC	CASSRARLAGGSEQFF
TRBV2	TRBD1	TRBJ1-2	.	TGTGCCAGCATCCGGGGACAGGGGGACGGCTACACCTTC	CASIRGQGDGYTF